The T cell receptor (beta chain) described here comes from a study of T cell responses to AZD1222 COVID-19 vaccine. The CDR3 contains 13 residues. Germline CDR1 and CDR2: LGHDT and YNNKEL (reference sequence). The J segment lost 12 bases and the V segment lost 1 base, leaving 4 bases of the junction unmatched. This clone showed up just once. Assay used: immunoSEQ multiplex PCR; TCRdb lists only in-frame clones, some missing. The sample consists of about 180,000 clones, over 80% of them appearing once. The source of this sequence is an adult who received the MenACWY meningococcal vaccine as a control. This chain links TRBV3-1 (or the pseudogene TRBV3-2) with TRBJ1-1; 11 bases agree with TRBD1. The sample consisted of peripheral blood, taken 28 days after the second dose of the MenACWY control vaccine. For the CDR3, the DNA is TGTGCCAGCAGCCAAGGCAGGACAGGGGGCTCTTTCTTT. Its translation: CASSQGRTGGSFF.